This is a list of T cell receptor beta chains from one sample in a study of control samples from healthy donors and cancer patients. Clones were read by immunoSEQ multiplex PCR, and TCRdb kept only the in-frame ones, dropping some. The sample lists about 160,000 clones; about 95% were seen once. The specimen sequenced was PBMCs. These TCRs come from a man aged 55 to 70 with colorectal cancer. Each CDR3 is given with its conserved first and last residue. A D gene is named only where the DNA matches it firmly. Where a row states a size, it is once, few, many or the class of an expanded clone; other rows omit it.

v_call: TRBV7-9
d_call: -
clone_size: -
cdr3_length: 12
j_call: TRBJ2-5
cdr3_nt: TGTGCCAGCAGCTTACCCCAAGAGACCCAGTACTTC
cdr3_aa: CASSLPQETQYF

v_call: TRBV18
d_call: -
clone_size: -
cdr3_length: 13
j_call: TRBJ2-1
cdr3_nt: TGTGCCAGCTCACCCGGGCCGCCAAATCAGCAGTTCTTC
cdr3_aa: CASSPGPPNQQFF

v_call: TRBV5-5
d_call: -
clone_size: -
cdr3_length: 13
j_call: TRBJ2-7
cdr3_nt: TGTGCCAGCAGCTTGATGACATTCGGCGAGCAGTACTTC
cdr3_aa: CASSLMTFGEQYF

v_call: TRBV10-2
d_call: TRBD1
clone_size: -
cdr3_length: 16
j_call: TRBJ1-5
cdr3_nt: TGCGCCAGCAATGAGGGGACAGGGGCCGTAAGTCAGCCCCAGCATTTT
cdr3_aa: CASNEGTGAVSQPQHF

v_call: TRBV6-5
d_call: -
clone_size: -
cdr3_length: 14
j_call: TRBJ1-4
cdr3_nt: TGTGCCAGCAGAGACACAGGGATGGGGGAAAAACTGTTTTTT
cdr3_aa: CASRDTGMGEKLFF

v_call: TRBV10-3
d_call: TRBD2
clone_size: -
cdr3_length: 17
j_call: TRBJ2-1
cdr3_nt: TGTGCCATCAGTGAGTCTGGACTAGCGGGGGCCTACAATGAGCAGTTCTTC
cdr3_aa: CAISESGLAGAYNEQFF

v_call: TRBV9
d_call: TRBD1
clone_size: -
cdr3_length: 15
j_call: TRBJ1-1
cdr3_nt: TGTGCCAGCAGCGTAGATCCAGGGGGCCCCACTGAAGCTTTCTTT
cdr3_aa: CASSVDPGGPTEAFF

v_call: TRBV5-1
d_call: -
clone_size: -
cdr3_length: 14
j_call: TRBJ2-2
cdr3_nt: TGCGCCAGCAGCTTGGAGGGATCCACCGGGGAGCTGTTTTTT
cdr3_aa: CASSLEGSTGELFF

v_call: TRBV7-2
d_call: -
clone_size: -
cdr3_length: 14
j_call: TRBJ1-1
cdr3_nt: TGTGCCAGCAGCTTAGACTCAGGTTACACTGAAGCTTTCTTT
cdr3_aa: CASSLDSGYTEAFF

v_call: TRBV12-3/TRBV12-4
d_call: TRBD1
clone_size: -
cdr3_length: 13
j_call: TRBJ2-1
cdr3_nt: TGTGCCAGCAGCGCCGGGACAGACAATGAGCAGTTCTTC
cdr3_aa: CASSAGTDNEQFF

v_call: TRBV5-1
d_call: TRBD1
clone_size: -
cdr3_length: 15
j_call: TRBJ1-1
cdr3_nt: TGCGCCAGCAGCTTGGGACAGGGAATCGGCACTGAAGCTTTCTTT
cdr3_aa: CASSLGQGIGTEAFF

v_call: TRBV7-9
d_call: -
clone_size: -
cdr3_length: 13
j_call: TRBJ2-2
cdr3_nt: TGTGCCAGCAGCTTGAGGGGCACCGGGGAGCTGTTTTTT
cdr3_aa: CASSLRGTGELFF

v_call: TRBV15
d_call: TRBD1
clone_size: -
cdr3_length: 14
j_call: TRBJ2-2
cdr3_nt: TGTGCCACCAGCCGGGACAGATACACCGGGGAGCTGTTTTTT
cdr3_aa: CATSRDRYTGELFF

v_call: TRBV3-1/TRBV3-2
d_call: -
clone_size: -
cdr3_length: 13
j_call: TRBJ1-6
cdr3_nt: TGTGCCAGCAGCCGCACCTCTAATTCACCCCTCCACTTT
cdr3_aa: CASSRTSNSPLHF

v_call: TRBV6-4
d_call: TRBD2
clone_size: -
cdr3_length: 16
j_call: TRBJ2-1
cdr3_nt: TGTGCCAGCAGTCTGACTAGCGGGGGACCTTACAATGAGCAGTTCTTC
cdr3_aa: CASSLTSGGPYNEQFF

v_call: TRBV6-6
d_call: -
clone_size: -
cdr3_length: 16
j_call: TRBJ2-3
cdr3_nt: TGTGCCAGCAGGCCTACCTCCCTCACTAGCACAGATACGCAGTATTTT
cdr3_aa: CASRPTSLTSTDTQYF

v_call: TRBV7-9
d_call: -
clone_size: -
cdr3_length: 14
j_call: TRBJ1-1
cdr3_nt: TGTGCCAGCAGCTCGGGCCTAGCGGCCACTGAAGCTTTCTTT
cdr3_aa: CASSSGLAATEAFF

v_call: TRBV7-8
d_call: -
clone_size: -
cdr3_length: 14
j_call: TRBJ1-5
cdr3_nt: TGTGCCAGCAGTCCTAATACAGGGAATCAGCCCCAGCATTTT
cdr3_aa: CASSPNTGNQPQHF

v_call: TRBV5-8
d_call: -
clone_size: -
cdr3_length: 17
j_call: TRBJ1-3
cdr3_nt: TGTGCCAGCAGCTTGGGCAGCTCTTCCTCGGGGGGAAACACCATATATTTT
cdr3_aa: CASSLGSSSSGGNTIYF

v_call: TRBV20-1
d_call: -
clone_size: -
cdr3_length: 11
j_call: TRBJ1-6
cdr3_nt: TGCAGTGCGAAGGCAGGTTCACCCCTCCACTTT
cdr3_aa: CSAKAGSPLHF

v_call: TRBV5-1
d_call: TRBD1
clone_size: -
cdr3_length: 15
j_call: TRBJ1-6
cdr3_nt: TGCGCCAGCAGCTTCATGGACAGGGACGGATCACCCCTCCACTTT
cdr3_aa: CASSFMDRDGSPLHF

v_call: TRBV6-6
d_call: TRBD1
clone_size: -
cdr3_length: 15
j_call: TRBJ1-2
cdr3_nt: TGTGCCAGCAAGAAGAGCGGACAGGGGGCAGGGGGCTACACCTTC
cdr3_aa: CASKKSGQGAGGYTF

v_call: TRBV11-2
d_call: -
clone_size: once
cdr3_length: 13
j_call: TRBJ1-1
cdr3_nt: TGTGCCAGCAGTACTGACATGAACACTGAAGCTTTCTTT
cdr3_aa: CASSTDMNTEAFF

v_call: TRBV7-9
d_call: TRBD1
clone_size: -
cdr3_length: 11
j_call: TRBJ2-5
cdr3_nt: TGTGCCTCAACAGGGGGCGAGACCCAGTACTTC
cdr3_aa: CASTGGETQYF

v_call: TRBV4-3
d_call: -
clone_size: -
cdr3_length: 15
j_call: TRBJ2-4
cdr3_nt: TGCGCCAGCAGCCAAATCCCGGGAGCCAAAAACATTCAGTACTTC
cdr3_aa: CASSQIPGAKNIQYF

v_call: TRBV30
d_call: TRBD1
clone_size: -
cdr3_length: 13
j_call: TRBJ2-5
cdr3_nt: TGTGCCTGGACCGGGACAGGCCAAGAGACCCAGTACTTC
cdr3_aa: CAWTGTGQETQYF

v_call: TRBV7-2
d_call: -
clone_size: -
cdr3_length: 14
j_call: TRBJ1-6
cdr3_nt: TGTGCCAGCAGCTTAGAACAGGGTAGATCACCCCTCCACTTT
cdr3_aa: CASSLEQGRSPLHF

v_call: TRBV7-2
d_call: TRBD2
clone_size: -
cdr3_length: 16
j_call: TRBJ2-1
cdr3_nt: TGTGCCAGCAGCTGGGAAAGCGGGGGGGCTTCCAATGAGCAGTTCTTC
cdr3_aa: CASSWESGGASNEQFF

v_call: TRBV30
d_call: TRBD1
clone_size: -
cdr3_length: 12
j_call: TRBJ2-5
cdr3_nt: TGTGCCTTTTTGACAGGGCAAGAGACCCAGTACTTC
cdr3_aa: CAFLTGQETQYF

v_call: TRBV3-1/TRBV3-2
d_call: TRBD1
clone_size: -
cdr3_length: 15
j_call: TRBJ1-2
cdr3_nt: TGTGCCAGCAGCCTAGGGACAGCCGGGGGCTATGGCTACACCTTC
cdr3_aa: CASSLGTAGGYGYTF